This record concerns one T cell receptor (beta chain) sequence. As yet, its antigen is unknown. The CDR3 has 13 residues. V shed 6 bases and J 5 bases; nucleotides not matched to a gene: 7. The germline CDR1 and CDR2 sequences are DFQATT and SNEGSKA (reference sequence). This entry comes from a study of response to subunit inactivated influenza vaccine. The study's findings and limits: The authors suggested that few new T cells are recruited per seasonal influenza vaccination.

From the RT-PCR reads, TCRdb called clonotypes with MiXCR, one entry per CDR3 protein. Of about 240,000 distinct CDR3 sequences in the sample, 9.5% to 15% were seen once. Sample: non-naive T cells sorted from PBMCs, taken around 15 days before vaccination. The receptor comes from a man over 45 who received an inactivated influenza vaccine. V is TRBV20-1 and J is TRBJ2-1; 7 bases map to TRBD2. CDR3 nucleotides: TGCAGTGCCCCCCCCCGGGGGGACAATGAGCAGTTCTTC. Translation gives CSAPPRGDNEQFF.